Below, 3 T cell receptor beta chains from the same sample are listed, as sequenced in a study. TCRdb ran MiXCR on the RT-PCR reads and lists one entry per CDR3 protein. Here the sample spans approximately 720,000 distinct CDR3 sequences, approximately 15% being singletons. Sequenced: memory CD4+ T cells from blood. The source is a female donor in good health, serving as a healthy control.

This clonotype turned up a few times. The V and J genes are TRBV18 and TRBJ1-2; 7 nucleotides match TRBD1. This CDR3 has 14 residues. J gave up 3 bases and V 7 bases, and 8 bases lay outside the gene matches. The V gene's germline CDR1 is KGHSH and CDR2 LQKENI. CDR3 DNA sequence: TGTGCCAGCTGTCAGACAGGGCAGGACTATGGCTACACCTTC. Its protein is CASCQTGQDYGYTF.

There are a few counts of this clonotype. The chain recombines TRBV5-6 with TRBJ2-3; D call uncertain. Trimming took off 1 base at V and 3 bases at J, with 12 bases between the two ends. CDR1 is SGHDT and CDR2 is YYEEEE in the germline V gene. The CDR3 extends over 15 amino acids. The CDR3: CASSLYGVRTDTQYF. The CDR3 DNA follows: TGTGCCAGCAGCTTGTATGGGGTCCGGACAGATACGCAGTATTTT. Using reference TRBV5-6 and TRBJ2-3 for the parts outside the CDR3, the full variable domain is DAGVTQSPTHLIKTRGQQVTLRCSPKSGHDTVSWYQQALGQGPQFIFQYYEEEERQRGNFPDRFSGHQFPNYSSELNVNALLLGDSALYLCASSLYGVRTDTQYFGPGTRLTVL.

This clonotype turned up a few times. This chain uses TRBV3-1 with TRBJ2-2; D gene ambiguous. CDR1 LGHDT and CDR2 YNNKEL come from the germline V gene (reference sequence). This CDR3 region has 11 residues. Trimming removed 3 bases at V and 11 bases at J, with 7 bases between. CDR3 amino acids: CASSQQLELFF. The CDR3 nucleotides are TGTGCCAGCAGCCAGCAGTTAGAGCTGTTTTTT.